The 3 T cell receptor beta chains below all came from one sample that was sequenced in a study of T cell responses to AZD1222 COVID-19 vaccine (dated by TCRdb to the early 2020s). Read against the paper, the sample's time point label means: baseline before first vaccination. Library creation used the immunoSEQ multiplex PCR assay. TCRdb took over this immuneACCESS table, retaining in-frame rearrangements with V and J assigned. Such tables are incomplete; in checked studies, under half of the missing clones stem from an unresolved V gene, and the remainder is unexplained. The sample records 90,000 to 120,000 clones, approximately 86% of which are singletons. About 3.5% of the sample rests with the top ten. Material: peripheral blood, obtained on day 0 of AZD1222 vaccination. These receptors originate from an adult in good health.

Written as DNA, the CDR3 is TGCAGCGTTGAGGGGACAGAGAACACTGAAGCTTTCTTT. This encodes CSVEGTENTEAFF. The J gene is TRBJ1-1, the V gene TRBV29-1; 7 bases are shared with TRBD1. V shed 3 bases and J 1 base; nucleotides not matched to a gene: 2. Germline values: CDR1 SQVTM, CDR2 ANQGSEA. The CDR3 extends over 13 amino acids.

The chain couples TRBV25-1 to TRBJ1-6, with D hard to call. This CDR3 region has 14 residues. The germline V gene encodes CDR1 MGHDK and CDR2 SYGVNS. Between the trimmed V and J ends, which lost 8 bases and 7 bases, there was a span of 15 bases. The CDR3 loop is CASGLRVTNSPLHF. The DNA for the CDR3 is TGTGCCAGCGGCCTCCGGGTGACCAATTCACCCCTCCACTTT.

The chain couples TRBV10-3 to TRBJ1-1, with a possible D match to TRBD1 (5 bases). V was trimmed by 0 bases and J by 0 bases, leaving 5 bases between them. This CDR3 region has 14 residues. Germline assignment: CDR1 ENHRY and CDR2 SYGVKD. The CDR3 is CAISESDMNTEAFF. CDR3 DNA: TGTGCCATCAGTGAGTCGGACATGAACACTGAAGCTTTCTTT.